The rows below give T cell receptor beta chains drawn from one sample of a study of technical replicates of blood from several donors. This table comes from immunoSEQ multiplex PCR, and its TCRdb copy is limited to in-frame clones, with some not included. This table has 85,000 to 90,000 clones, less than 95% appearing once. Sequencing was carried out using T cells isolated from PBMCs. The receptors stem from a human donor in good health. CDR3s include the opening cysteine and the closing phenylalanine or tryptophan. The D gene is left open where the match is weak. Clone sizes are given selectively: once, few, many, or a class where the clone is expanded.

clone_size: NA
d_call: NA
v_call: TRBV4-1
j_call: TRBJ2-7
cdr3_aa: CASSQGRSSYEQYF

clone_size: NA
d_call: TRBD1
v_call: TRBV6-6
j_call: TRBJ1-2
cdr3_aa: CASSRTGRNYGYTF

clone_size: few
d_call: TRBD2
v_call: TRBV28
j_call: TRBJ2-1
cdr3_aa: CASSYVAGLGNNEQFF

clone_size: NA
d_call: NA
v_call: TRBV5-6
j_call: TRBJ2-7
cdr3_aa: CASSLGGWYEQYF

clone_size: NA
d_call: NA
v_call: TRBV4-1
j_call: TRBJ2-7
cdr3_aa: CASSPRHGGVYEQYF

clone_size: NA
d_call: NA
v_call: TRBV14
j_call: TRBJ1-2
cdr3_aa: CASSQESWGRDGYTF

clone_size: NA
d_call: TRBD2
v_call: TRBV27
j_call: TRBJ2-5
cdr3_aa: CASSGGALAGGAETQYF

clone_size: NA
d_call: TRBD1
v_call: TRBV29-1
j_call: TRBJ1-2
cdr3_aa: CSVDRANYGYTF

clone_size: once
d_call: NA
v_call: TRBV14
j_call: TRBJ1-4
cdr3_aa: CASSQEKGGLNEKLFF

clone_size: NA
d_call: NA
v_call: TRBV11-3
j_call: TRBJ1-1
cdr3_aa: CASSGRHSMNTEAFF

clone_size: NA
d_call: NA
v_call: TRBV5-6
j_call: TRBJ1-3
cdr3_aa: CASSFPGSPGNTIYF

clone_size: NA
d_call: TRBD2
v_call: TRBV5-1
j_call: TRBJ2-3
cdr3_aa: CASSVLADTQEDTQYF

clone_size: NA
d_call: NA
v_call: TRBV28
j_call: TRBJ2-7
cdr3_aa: CASSLGLPRPSYEQYF

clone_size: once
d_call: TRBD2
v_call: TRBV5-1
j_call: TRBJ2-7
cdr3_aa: CASSLTGGGPYEQYF

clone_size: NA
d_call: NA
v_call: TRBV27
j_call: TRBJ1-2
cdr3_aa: CASRRLGAYGYTF

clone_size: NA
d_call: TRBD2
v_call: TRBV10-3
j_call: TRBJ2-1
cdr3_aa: CAISEQTSGSFNEQFF

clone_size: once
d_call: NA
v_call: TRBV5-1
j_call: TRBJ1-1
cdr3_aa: CASSRGQNTEAFF

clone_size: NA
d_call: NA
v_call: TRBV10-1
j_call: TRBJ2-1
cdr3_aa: CASSSSGLNEQFF